This T cell receptor beta chain was sequenced during a study of T cells after yellow fever vaccination. Study-wide background: SMART-Seq v4 Ultra Low Input handled preparation of low-cell-number fractions. Overall study results and limits: The secondary response peaked faster, at day 5 versus 15, but was weaker. Reappearance after the booster was observed for most primary-vaccination clones (96% CD4, roughly 90% CD8).

The study made its TCR cDNA through 5'RACE template switching. That step introduced a universal primer site along with UMIs. Each CDR3 protein gets one entry after TCRdb re-called the 5' RACE reads with MiXCR. In the table there are 200,000 to 300,000 distinct CDR3 sequences, 6.9% of which are singletons. Looked up from germline, CDR1 is GTSNPN and CDR2 is SVGIG (reference sequence). The V gene lost 3 bases and the J gene lost 8 bases, with 7 bases spanning the gap. The CDR3 is 11 residues long. This clonotype was counted ten times or more. What it recognizes is unknown. The rearrangement joins TRBV30 to TRBJ2-2; D not resolved. The receptor's source is a young man who received the YFV17D yellow fever vaccine. The specimen comprised CD4+ T cells sorted from PBMCs, sampled 15 days after the yellow fever booster vaccination. In DNA form, the CDR3 reads TGTGCCTGGAGCCTACTTGGGGAGCTGTTTTTT. Translating gives CAWSLLGELFF.